This entry lists 4 T cell receptor beta chains sequenced from one sample in a study of T cells in Graves' hyperthyroidism and ophthalmopathy. The investigators amplified TCR beta CDR3 regions from RNA transcripts. Primed by the HTBI set, a first-round RT-PCR was run on the TCR CDR3. TCRdb redid the calling of the multiplex PCR reads with MiXCR, one entry per CDR3 protein. Among around 350,000 distinct CDR3 sequences listed, around 16% were seen once. Sequencing was carried out using blood. The receptors shown here come from a woman between 18 and 29 years old with Graves' hyperthyroidism that later progressed to Graves' ophthalmopathy.

The J gene is TRBJ2-7, the V gene TRBV7-2; D is ambiguous. This CDR3 region has 12 residues. V was trimmed by 3 bases and J by 3 bases, leaving 6 bases between them. Germline V lookup: CDR1 SGHTA, CDR2 FQGNSA. CDR3 nucleotides: TGTGCCAGCAGCTTGATCCACTACGAGCAGTACTTC. Protein product: CASSLIHYEQYF. Together with reference TRBV7-2 and TRBJ2-7, the CDR3 gives the full variable domain: GAGVSQSPSNKVTEKGKDVELRCDPISGHTALYWYRQSLGQGLEFLIYFQGNSAPDKSGLPSDRFSAERTGGSVSTLTIQRTQQEDSAVYLCASSLIHYEQYFGPGTRLTVT.

This clonotype occurred a few times. The genes are TRBV20-1 and TRBJ2-7; D gene ambiguous. Germline V gene data show CDR1 as DFQATT and CDR2 as SNEGSKA (reference sequence). There are 12 residues in the CDR3. V lost 6 bases and J lost 3, with 12 bases in between. This CDR3 is CSAVDVDYEQYF. For the CDR3, the DNA is TGCAGTGCCGTTGACGTAGACTACGAGCAGTACTTC.

This clonotype was counted at least ten times. The rearrangement links TRBV3-1 to TRBJ2-7; no clear D. The germline V and J ends were trimmed by 0 bases and 2 bases, with 11 bases remaining between them. CDR3 length: 15 amino acids. Germline V gene data show CDR1 as LGHDT and CDR2 as YNNKEL (reference sequence). This chain's CDR3 is CASSQEGRIAYEQYF. The CDR3 DNA reads as TGTGCCAGCAGCCAAGAAGGGCGAATCGCCTACGAGCAGTACTTC.

J is TRBJ1-2 and V is TRBV4-1; 7 bases agree with TRBD1. With V trimmed by 2 bases and J by 4 bases, 7 bases remained unmatched. This CDR3 has 15 amino acids. The V gene's germline CDR1 is MGHRA and CDR2 YSYEKL. The CDR3 loop is CASSQQNRGFYGYTF. The CDR3 DNA sequence: TGCGCCAGCAGCCAACAAAACAGGGGATTCTATGGCTACACCTTC.